A single sample is the source of the 22 T cell receptor beta chains below, sequenced in a study of response to subunit inactivated influenza vaccine. TCRdb processed the RT-PCR reads anew with MiXCR; each CDR3 protein has one entry. Among roughly 570,000 distinct CDR3 sequences listed, over 10% were seen once. Sequenced here: PBMCs from blood, sampled 40 to 50 days after vaccination. The receptors come from a man aged 50 to 59 who received an inactivated influenza vaccine.

This clonotype occurred a few times. At one end the junction does not follow the germline gene, possibly because of a read error. The chain couples TRBV20-1 to TRBJ2-1; no clear D. There are 17 residues in the CDR3. Germline V CDR1 and CDR2: DFQATT, SNEGSKA (reference sequence). CDR3 residues: CCARDSFDPNHLNEQFF. For the CDR3, the DNA is TGCTGTGCTAGAGATTCTTTCGACCCGAATCATCTCAATGAGCAGTTCTTC.

This clonotype was counted many times. The J gene is TRBJ2-7, the V gene TRBV7-9; D gene ambiguous. Trimming took off 0 bases at V and 0 bases at J, with 9 bases between the two ends. The germline CDR1 and CDR2 sequences are SEHNR and FQNEAQ (reference sequence). This CDR3 is 15 amino acids long. The CDR3 DNA reads as TGTGCCAGCAGCTTAGCGGGCGGCCTCTCCTACGAGCAGTACTTC. Translating it yields CASSLAGGLSYEQYF.

This chain connects TRBV6-5 to TRBJ1-6, with D unresolved. The CDR3 is made up of 13 amino acids. CDR1 is MNHEY and CDR2 is SVGAGI in the germline V gene. V lost 2 bases and J lost 4, with 3 bases in between. CDR3 amino acids: CASSYKYNSPLHF. In DNA, the CDR3 is TGTGCCAGCAGTTACAAGTATAATTCACCCCTCCACTTT.

The chain carries TRBV5-6 and TRBJ1-2, with D possibly being TRBD1 (5 bases). From germline, CDR1 is SGHDT and CDR2 YYEEEE. The CDR3 extends over 14 amino acids. With 4 bases removed from V and 2 bases from J, the gap between germline ends came to 12 bases. CDR3: CASSPMGGNYGYTF. The CDR3 coding sequence is TGTGCCAGCAGCCCCATGGGGGGAAACTATGGCTACACCTTC.

Many counts were recorded for this clonotype. J is TRBJ1-2 and V is TRBV29-1; D is perhaps TRBD1 (5 bases). The CDR3 is made up of 12 amino acids. Deletions cut 3 bases from V and 8 bases from J, with 13 bases between. Germline CDR1 is SQVTM and CDR2 is ANQGSEA. The CDR3 region is CSVDDGASGYTF. As DNA, the CDR3 is TGCAGCGTTGATGATGGGGCAAGCGGCTACACCTTC. The variable domain in full, with the rest retrieved from reference TRBV29-1 and TRBJ1-2, is SAVISQKPSRDICQRGTSLTIQCQVDSQVTMMFWYRQQPGQSLTLIATANQGSEATYESGFVIDKFPISRPNLTFSTLTVSNMSPEDSSIYLCSVDDGASGYTFGSGTRLTVV.

This clonotype showed up just a few times. The chain uses TRBV6-2 or TRBV6-3 and TRBJ2-1; D may correspond to TRBD1 or TRBD2 (10 bases each). This CDR3 has 18 residues. V lost 5 bases and J 8 bases, leaving 28 bases between the germline ends. Germline values: CDR1 MNHEY, CDR2 SVGEGT. Here the CDR3 DNA reads TGTGCCAGCAGTAGACAGGGGGCGAAACTAGCGGGGCGCGATGAGCAGTTCTTC. Its translation: CASSRQGAKLAGRDEQFF.

This clonotype was seen more than once but under ten times. The CDR3 is CASSYSFLSSGNTIYF. The CDR3 nucleotides read TGTGCCAGCAGTTACAGCTTCCTGAGCTCTGGAAACACCATATATTTT. The chain has TRBV6-2 or TRBV6-3 and TRBJ1-3; D is unresolved. V was cut by 2 bases and J by 0 bases, with 11 bases left in between. CDR1 is MNHEY and CDR2 is SVGEGT in the germline V gene. The CDR3 is 16 amino acids.

The sample holds a few counts of this clonotype. This chain joins TRBV9 and TRBJ2-2; TRBD2 matches at 9 bases. Germline CDR1 is SGDLS and CDR2 is YYNGEE. This CDR3 region has 14 residues. V lost 6 bases, J lost 4 bases, and 4 bases stayed unmatched. The CDR3 DNA reads TGTGCCAGCAAAGAGCGGGAGGCCACCGGGGAGCTGTTTTTT. This gives the protein CASKEREATGELFF.

This clonotype was seen a few times. The CDR3 protein is CSVERMASGGSTDTQYF. DNA of the CDR3: TGCAGCGTTGAAAGGATGGCTAGCGGGGGTAGCACAGATACGCAGTATTTT. The rearrangement links TRBV29-1 to TRBJ2-3; 10 nucleotides align to TRBD2. There are 17 residues in the CDR3. J gave up 0 bases and V 2 bases, and 8 bases lay outside the gene matches. Germline CDR1 is SQVTM and CDR2 is ANQGSEA.

This clonotype was recorded many times. This rearrangement joins TRBV4-2 to TRBJ2-1, with D tentatively TRBD2 (6 bases). The CDR3 has 17 amino acids. V was trimmed by 0 bases and J by 3 bases, leaving 15 bases between them. Germline V gene data show CDR1 as LGHNA and CDR2 as YNFKEQ. The DNA for the CDR3 is TGTGCCAGCAGCCAAGATTTTGGGGGAGGCAACTACAATGAGCAGTTCTTC. Translation: CASSQDFGGGNYNEQFF.

At least ten counts were recorded for this clonotype. The genes are TRBV7-9 and TRBJ1-1; D is uncertain. V gave up 1 base and J gave up 4 bases, with 10 bases separating them. Germline V gives CDR1 SEHNR, CDR2 FQNEAQ (reference sequence). The CDR3 contains 14 residues. CDR3 nucleotides: TGTGCCAGCAGCTTAGAAGGATTCCGCACTGAAGCTTTCTTT. This gives the protein CASSLEGFRTEAFF.

This clonotype was recorded a few times. The rearrangement links TRBV5-5 to TRBJ2-7; D might be TRBD1 (5 bases). The V end lost 4 bases, the J end lost 4 bases, and 24 bases lay between the germline ends. Germline values: CDR1 SGHKS, CDR2 YYEKEE (reference sequence). The length of the CDR3 is 17 residues. The CDR3 protein is CASSPRQTRTVLYEQYF. CDR3 in DNA: TGTGCCAGCAGCCCACGACAGACACGTACGGTACTTTACGAGCAGTACTTC.

A few counts support this clonotype. The chain employs TRBV28 and TRBJ1-2, with 7 positions matching TRBD1. Germline V gene lookup returns CDR1 MDHEN and CDR2 SYDVKM. The CDR3 runs 14 residues. Trimming at V came to 6 bases and at J to 4 bases, leaving 8 bases not matched to a gene. CDR3 protein: CASSKGAGGYGYTF. In nucleotides, the CDR3 is TGTGCCAGCAGCAAGGGGGCAGGCGGCTATGGCTACACCTTC.

The chain links TRBV2 to TRBJ2-7; a weak D match, TRBD2 (6 bases). Per the germline V gene, CDR1 is SNHLY and CDR2 is FYNNEI. There are 16 residues in the CDR3. The V end lost 6 bases, the J end lost 0 bases, and 18 bases lay between the germline ends. The CDR3 region has the DNA TGTGCCAGCAGGACATGCGGGACTCCGAGCTCCTACGAGCAGTACTTC. Translation: CASRTCGTPSSYEQYF.

The chain combines TRBV20-1 with TRBJ2-7, with D maybe TRBD2 (7 bases). V lost 5 bases and J lost 2, with 16 bases in between. The CDR3 has 14 residues. Per germline, CDR1 DFQATT and CDR2 SNEGSKA (reference sequence). The CDR3 here is CSARRGGGPYEQYF. The CDR3 DNA sequence: TGCAGTGCTCGTCGTGGGGGGGGCCCCTACGAGCAGTACTTC.

V and J are TRBV5-6 and TRBJ1-1; 8 nucleotides match TRBD1. Germline CDR1 is SGHDT and CDR2 is YYEEEE. There are 16 residues in the CDR3. Trimming cost V 0 bases and J 5 bases; bases outside gene matches: 9. The CDR3, as DNA: TGTGCCAGCAGCTTGGCTTATAACAGGGGGAGAACTGAAGCTTTCTTT. Encoded protein: CASSLAYNRGRTEAFF.

The chain has TRBV28 and TRBJ2-7, with 11 bases aligning to TRBD2. This CDR3 comprises 15 residues. V lost 7 bases and J lost 7; bases outside the gene matches: 12. The germline gives CDR1 MDHEN, CDR2 SYDVKM. The chain's CDR3 is CASTPVLAGGMEQYF. As DNA, the CDR3 is TGTGCCAGCACCCCGGTCCTAGCGGGAGGTATGGAGCAGTACTTC.

This clonotype was seen a few times. The rearrangement links TRBV20-1 to TRBJ2-2; D is unclear. Germline CDR1 reads DFQATT; CDR2 reads SNEGSKA (reference sequence). V was pared by 0 bases and J by 1 base, with 9 bases between. This CDR3 is 15 amino acids long. The CDR3 loop reads CSARDQSRNTGELFF. The CDR3 DNA reads TGCAGTGCTAGAGATCAATCGAGGAACACCGGGGAGCTGTTTTTT.

The chain carries TRBV29-1 and TRBJ2-3; the match to TRBD2 covers 10 bases. CDR1 and CDR2 from the germline V gene are SQVTM and ANQGSEA. J lost 2 bases, V lost 4 bases, and 6 bases had no gene match. CDR3 size: 15 residues. The CDR3 DNA reads as TGCAGCGTTGTATTTACTAGCGGGGCCACAGATACGCAGTATTTT. It codes for CSVVFTSGATDTQYF.

In this sample, this clonotype turned up many times. The chain links TRBV20-1 to TRBJ2-3, with D uncertain. Looked up from germline, CDR1 is DFQATT and CDR2 is SNEGSKA (reference sequence). The V gene lost 1 base and the J gene lost 2 bases, with 7 bases spanning the gap. There are 13 residues in the CDR3. This CDR3 reads CSARAGYTDTQYF. The CDR3 DNA reads as TGCAGTGCTAGAGCCGGCTACACAGATACGCAGTATTTT.

This clonotype has a count of ten or more. This chain joins TRBV20-1 and TRBJ2-4; 7 positions match TRBD1. This CDR3 region has 13 residues. The junction had 1 base not matched to a gene; V was cut back by 4 bases and J by 1 base. Germline CDR1 is DFQATT and CDR2 is SNEGSKA (reference sequence). CDR3 DNA: TGCAGTGCTACCAGGGGGGCCAAAAACATTCAGTACTTC. Its protein product is CSATRGAKNIQYF.

V is TRBV7-2 and J is TRBJ2-1; 8 nucleotides agree with TRBD2. V lost 1 base, J lost 6 bases, and 8 bases stayed unmatched. The CDR3 sequence is 16 residues long. Germline CDR1 SGHTA, CDR2 FQGNSA. The CDR3 DNA sequence: TGTGCCAGCAGCTTAGTCGGGAGGGGGGGCCTCAATGAGCAGTTCTTC. Residues: CASSLVGRGGLNEQFF.